The sequence of this TCR beta chain was determined in a study of cytomegalovirus exposure and HLA in healthy donors. As for the donors, each was a healthy bone marrow donor. When sampled, the donors appeared nominally healthy, though they likely had unrecorded immune exposures. Germline CDR1 is SGHNT and CDR2 is YYREEE (reference sequence). This CDR3 has 16 residues. Trimming removed 4 bases from V and 1 base from J, with 12 bases in between. The PCR was carried out with 60 Vbeta primers and 13 Jbeta primers. The method was immunoSEQ multiplex PCR; TCRdb's version includes in-frame clones alone and lacks a portion of them. The table records more than 95,000 clones, roughly a tenth of them present only once. Notes on the study in general: In vitro work confirmed that a few CMV-associated chains recognize CMV antigens. A missense variant in DCLRE1C was later tied to TCR beta V- and J-gene trimming.

This clone was seen more than once but under ten times. Its cognate antigen is unknown. The TCR comes from a woman younger than 35 in good health and CMV-seropositive. The gene calls are TRBV5-4 and TRBJ2-6; tentatively, D is TRBD1 (6 bases). The sequenced sample was PBMCs. The CDR3 is CASSQDTGSGANVLTF. The CDR3 DNA is TGTGCCAGCAGCCAAGATACAGGGTCTGGGGCCAACGTCCTGACTTTC.